This TCR beta chain was recovered during a study of T cell responses to AZD1222 COVID-19 vaccine. TCRdb's copy holds only in-frame clones and misses some; the assay was immunoSEQ multiplex PCR. The sample shows about 92,000 clones, about nine tenths of them seen only once. Whole-study findings and limits: Vaccine-associated CD4 TCRs ranged over spike, dominating at 160-218 and 743-854. Recipients of two AZD1222 doses showed rising Spike-specific TCR breadth and depth.

Note on this clone: The target antigen is unknown.

The germline CDR1 and CDR2 sequences are SGHTA and FQGNSA. CDR3 length: 15 amino acids. Between the trimmed V and J ends, which lost 4 bases and 2 bases, there was a span of 15 bases. The receptor comes from an adult in good health. The sequences come from peripheral blood, collected on day 0 of AZD1222 vaccination. The rearrangement uses TRBV7-2 and TRBJ2-7; D is uncertain. CDR3 loop: CASSWAPPVAYEQYF. CDR3 nucleotide sequence: TGTGCCAGCAGCTGGGCGCCACCGGTCGCCTACGAGCAGTACTTC.